This T cell receptor (beta chain) was profiled in a study of T cell repertoires in cytomegalovirus infection. Study-level information: Through public TCR beta signatures, both CMV infection and matching HLA type were indicated.

Concerning this clonotype itself: The antigen is unknown.

Germline CDR1 is SGHTA and CDR2 is FQGNSA. The CDR3 consists of 13 residues. V was clipped by 5 bases and J by 7 bases; unmatched bases: 3. Study-wide points: Predominance within the ex vivo response was attributable to HLA-C-restricted CMV-specific TCR beta clonotypes.

TCRdb itself ran the reads through MiXCR, one entry per CDR3 protein. The sample has around 430,000 distinct CDR3 sequences, about 42% seen once; the top ten hold 43%. The sequences come from cultured PBMCs, collected from culture after CMV antigen stimulation. The TCR comes from a human donor in good health (CMV status not recorded). Some clones in this sample may be carry-over from other donors' samples. The chain carries TRBV7-2 and TRBJ2-1; 9 bases map to TRBD1. CDR3 bases: TGTGCCAGCAGCCCGGGACAGGGAAATGAGCAGTTCTTC. Translating it yields CASSPGQGNEQFF.